Below, 29 T cell receptor beta chains from the same sample are listed, as sequenced in a study of neoadjuvant anti-PD-1 for oral cavity cancer. The assay was immunoSEQ multiplex PCR, and TCRdb's table has in-frame clones only and misses some. Here the sample spans roughly 16,000 clones, about 69% being singletons. Source: PBMCs, taken before nivolumab (anti-PD-1) treatment. The receptors shown here come from a person between 40 and 80 years old with oral cavity squamous cell carcinoma.

V is TRBV5-6 and J is TRBJ1-5; perhaps TRBD1 as D (5 bases). CDR1 is SGHDT, CDR2 YYEEEE, per germline. The length of the CDR3 is 16 residues. Deletions cut 0 bases from V and 0 bases from J, with 10 bases between. This CDR3 reads CASSLGQGRSNQPQHF. Written as DNA, the CDR3 is TGTGCCAGCAGCTTGGGCCAGGGCCGTAGCAATCAGCCCCAGCATTTT.

The gene calls are TRBV28 and TRBJ2-7; unclear D gene. CDR3 length: 14 residues. V was clipped by 2 bases and J by 6 bases, with 14 bases between them. The germline V gene has CDR1 MDHEN and CDR2 SYDVKM. DNA of the CDR3: TGTGCCAGCAGTTTAATACTGGCGATCGCCGAGCAGTACTTC. Encoded protein: CASSLILAIAEQYF.

This chain joins TRBV7-2 and TRBJ2-2; TRBD2 aligns across 9 bases. The CDR3 runs to 15 residues. Germline CDR1 reads SGHTA; CDR2 reads FQGNSA. The V and J ends lost 5 bases and 7 bases, in that order; junction bases with no gene match: 8. CDR3 sequence (DNA): TGTGCCAGCAGCATATTGGGACTAGCCGGCGGGGAGCTGTTTTTT. It is translated as CASSILGLAGGELFF.

This chain connects TRBV7-9 to TRBJ1-2; 7 bases line up with TRBD1. The junction had 12 bases not matched to a gene; V was cut back by 6 bases and J by 8 bases. This CDR3 is built from 14 residues. From germline, CDR1 is SEHNR and CDR2 FQNEAQ (reference sequence). In DNA form, the CDR3 reads TGTGCCAGCAGTCCAATCGGACAGGCCCTGGGCTACACCTTC. Its protein is CASSPIGQALGYTF.

The V gene is TRBV6-6, the J gene TRBJ1-2, with 10 bases that match TRBD1. Losses at the gene ends were 6 bases for V and 6 bases for J; bases not matched to a gene: 13. The CDR3 length is 16 residues. Germline values: CDR1 MNHNY, CDR2 SVGAGI (reference sequence). In DNA form, the CDR3 reads TGTGCCAGCAGACCGCCGAGCTTGACAGGGGGCAATGGCTACACCTTC. Its translation is CASRPPSLTGGNGYTF.

CDR3 coding DNA: TGTGCCATCAGTGAGGGTCAGTACCAAGAGACCCAGTACTTC. Its protein is CAISEGQYQETQYF. This chain joins TRBV10-3 and TRBJ2-5; D call uncertain. CDR1 and CDR2 (germline): ENHRY, SYGVKD. V lost 2 bases to trimming and J lost 0 bases, with 7 bases between them. This CDR3 contains 14 residues.

This clone was detected only once. The chain couples TRBV10-2 to TRBJ1-2, with D maybe TRBD1 (6 bases). The CDR3 consists of 13 residues. The V end was cut by 5 bases, the J end by 3 bases, with 10 bases between. CDR1 is WSHSY, CDR2 SAAADI, per germline. In nucleotides, the CDR3 is TGCGCCAGCAGTCCGGAGGGGGACTATGGCTACACCTTC. It is translated as CASSPEGDYGYTF.

This clone has just a few counts. The rearrangement joins TRBV5-1 to TRBJ1-1, with D possibly being TRBD1 (5 bases). The CDR3 has 14 amino acids. V lost 0 bases, J lost 4 bases, and 10 bases lay in between. Germline CDR1 reads SGHRS; CDR2 reads YFSETQ. The chain's CDR3 is CASSLGSGGTEAFF. Written as DNA, the CDR3 is TGCGCCAGCAGCTTGGGATCGGGGGGCACTGAAGCTTTCTTT.

The count of this clone is one. The chain recombines TRBV2 with TRBJ2-7, with TRBD1 identical over 8 bases. Germline assignment: CDR1 SNHLY and CDR2 FYNNEI. With 2 bases clipped from V and 5 bases from J, the junction kept 8 bases outside the gene matches. The CDR3 spans 15 residues. CDR3 in DNA: TGTGCCAGCAGTGAAAGACAGGGGCTCAGGGACGAGCAGTACTTC. This translates into CASSERQGLRDEQYF.

This clone was found a few times. V and J are TRBV28 and TRBJ2-7; TRBD1 might be the D (6 bases). V was clipped by 7 bases and J by 4 bases, with 17 bases between them. CDR3 size: 14 residues. Germline CDR1 is MDHEN and CDR2 is SYDVKM. The CDR3 is CASTPGGVLYEQYF. In DNA, the CDR3 is TGTGCCAGCACCCCTGGGGGCGTCCTATACGAGCAGTACTTC.

This chain uses TRBV15 with TRBJ2-1, with D unresolved. CDR3 length equals 12 residues. The germline V gene has CDR1 LNHNV and CDR2 YYDKDF (reference sequence). The V end lost 0 bases, the J end lost 7 bases, and 4 bases lay between the germline ends. The CDR3 DNA follows: TGTGCCACCAGCAGAGAAGTGAATGAGCAGTTCTTC. This encodes CATSREVNEQFF.

The V and J genes are TRBV2 and TRBJ2-2, with 8 bases that match TRBD2. V lost 2 bases to trimming and J lost 5 bases; unmatched junction nucleotides: 7. Germline loops: CDR1 SNHLY, CDR2 FYNNEI. The CDR3 consists of 16 residues. CDR3 in amino acids: CASSEQGTSKTGELFF. CDR3 DNA sequence: TGTGCCAGCAGTGAACAGGGGACTAGTAAAACCGGGGAGCTGTTTTTT.

The V gene is TRBV29-1, the J gene TRBJ2-1; 11 nucleotides match TRBD2. The junction had 5 bases not matched to a gene; V was cut back by 3 bases and J by 10 bases. There are 13 residues in the CDR3. Germline CDR1 and CDR2: SQVTM and ANQGSEA. The CDR3 reads CSVETSGKGEQFF. The CDR3 nucleotides are TGCAGCGTTGAGACTAGCGGGAAGGGGGAGCAGTTCTTC.

V and J are TRBV9 and TRBJ1-2; 11 nucleotides match TRBD1. Per the germline V gene, CDR1 is SGDLS and CDR2 is YYNGEE. The V segment lost 3 bases and the J segment 5 bases; nucleotides outside the gene matches: 15. This CDR3 is built from 18 residues. This CDR3 is CASSAGQGGLFGVYGYTF. CDR3 in DNA: TGTGCCAGCAGCGCGGGACAGGGGGGACTCTTCGGGGTTTATGGCTACACCTTC.

This clone occurred a few times. This chain uses TRBV5-1 with TRBJ1-1; 9 bases line up with TRBD1. The V segment lost 4 bases and the J segment 0 bases; nucleotides outside the gene matches: 7. This CDR3 is 16 amino acids long. Germline values: CDR1 SGHRS, CDR2 YFSETQ. The DNA for the CDR3 is TGCGCCAGCAGCCCTGGGACAGGGTCGGTGAACACTGAAGCTTTCTTT. Translated: CASSPGTGSVNTEAFF.

This clone has more than one count but fewer than ten. The chain links TRBV29-1 to TRBJ1-5, with D possibly matching TRBD1 (5 bases). The CDR3 length is 13 residues. Germline assignment: CDR1 SQVTM and CDR2 ANQGSEA. Between the trimmed V and J ends, which lost 5 bases and 3 bases, there was a span of 11 bases. The CDR3 nucleotides read TGCAGCGTTCGCAGGGAGGTCAATCAGCCCCAGCATTTT. Amino acid sequence: CSVRREVNQPQHF.

The chain employs TRBV19 and TRBJ2-2, with 7 nucleotides matching TRBD2. V gave up 5 bases and J gave up 5 bases; unmatched junction bases: 11. Per germline, CDR1 LNHDA and CDR2 SQIVND (reference sequence). There are 16 residues in the CDR3. The CDR3 protein is CASSLIEAGKTGELFF. The CDR3 nucleotides are TGTGCCAGTAGTTTAATTGAAGCGGGAAAGACCGGGGAGCTGTTTTTT.

The CDR3 spells CAISENPRETDTQYF. The CDR3 bases are TGTGCCATCAGTGAAAATCCGAGGGAGACAGATACGCAGTATTTT. The chain recombines TRBV10-3 with TRBJ2-3; possibly TRBD2 for D (5 bases). From germline, CDR1 is ENHRY and CDR2 SYGVKD. The CDR3 covers 15 residues. The ends were cut back, 3 bases at V and 3 bases at J, with 13 bases in the middle.

The chain recombines TRBV27 with TRBJ2-7; no clear D. CDR3 size: 15 residues. The ends were cut back, 2 bases at V and 0 bases at J, with 11 bases in the middle. Germline CDR1 MNHEY, CDR2 SMNVEV (reference sequence). The CDR3: CASSLVGGTSYEQYF. In DNA form, the CDR3 reads TGTGCCAGCAGTTTAGTAGGCGGAACCTCCTACGAGCAGTACTTC.

The gene calls are TRBV30 and TRBJ2-7; D gene uncertain. The CDR3 is made up of 14 amino acids. CDR1 is GTSNPN, CDR2 SVGIG, per germline (reference sequence). V lost 0 bases and J 2 bases, leaving 11 bases between the germline ends. CDR3 amino acids: CAWSVAQVTYEQYF. CDR3 coding DNA: TGTGCCTGGAGTGTTGCGCAGGTAACCTACGAGCAGTACTTC.

V usage is TRBV9 and J usage is TRBJ2-7; unclear D gene. The CDR3 consists of 15 residues. Trimming took 2 bases from V and 2 from J, leaving 14 bases between them. Germline V gives CDR1 SGDLS, CDR2 YYNGEE. The CDR3 is CASSVHQDRPYEQYF. In DNA form, the CDR3 reads TGTGCCAGCAGCGTCCACCAGGACCGCCCCTACGAGCAGTACTTC.

This clone was counted between two and nine times. The chain couples TRBV6-1 to TRBJ1-2, with TRBD1 as a possible D gene (6 bases). The ends were cut back, 2 bases at V and 4 bases at J, with 11 bases in the middle. Germline-derived CDR1 and CDR2 are MNHNS and SASEGT. CDR3 length equals 14 residues. The CDR3 region is CASSEPTGVYGYTF. The CDR3 nucleotides are TGTGCCAGCAGTGAACCGACAGGCGTCTATGGCTACACCTTC.

The CDR3 spells CASSPSPPSWLSNEQFF. In DNA form, the CDR3 reads TGTGCCAGCAGTCCTAGCCCACCATCGTGGTTATCCAATGAGCAGTTCTTC. The chain has TRBV5-6 and TRBJ2-1, with TRBD2 as a possible D gene (5 bases). This CDR3 region has 17 residues. Trimming removed 5 bases at V and 6 bases at J, with 24 bases between. Germline CDR1 is SGHDT and CDR2 is YYEEEE.

The chain is built from TRBV6-6 and TRBJ2-7; D not resolved. Trimming left V 0 bases short and J 6 bases short, with 6 bases between. Per germline, CDR1 MNHNY and CDR2 SVGAGI (reference sequence). The CDR3 loop spans 12 amino acids. The CDR3: CASSYSAVEQYF. CDR3 bases: TGTGCCAGCAGTTACTCGGCGGTCGAGCAGTACTTC.

CDR3 amino acids: CASSDSSGRAPNIQYF. The CDR3 DNA reads as TGCGCCAGCAGTGACAGTAGCGGGAGGGCCCCAAACATTCAGTACTTC. The chain carries TRBV10-1 and TRBJ2-4; 11 bases fit TRBD2. After removal of 3 bases from V and 6 bases from J, the junction contained 7 bases not matched to a gene. The germline V gene encodes CDR1 WNHNN and CDR2 SYGVQD (reference sequence). This CDR3 spans 16 amino acids.

The V gene is TRBV4-1, the J gene TRBJ2-2; D is perhaps TRBD1 (5 bases). V lost 5 bases and J lost 3, with 13 bases in between. CDR3 length: 15 residues. Looked up from germline, CDR1 is MGHRA and CDR2 is YSYEKL. The CDR3 spells CASSVTVGDTGELFF. The CDR3 DNA follows: TGCGCCAGCAGCGTCACCGTAGGGGACACCGGGGAGCTGTTTTTT.

V usage is TRBV7-9 and J usage is TRBJ2-7, with D unresolved. The CDR3 runs 12 residues. Germline V lookup: CDR1 SEHNR, CDR2 FQNEAQ (reference sequence). Trimming removed 1 base at V and 1 base at J, with 2 bases between. DNA for the CDR3: TGTGCCAGCAGCTTAGAGTCCTACGAGCAGTACTTC. The encoded protein is CASSLESYEQYF.

This chain joins TRBV29-1 and TRBJ1-2; TRBD1 agrees at 10 bases. The ends lost 4 bases at V and 2 bases at J; junction bases unmatched: 1. CDR3 length: 13 residues. The germline V gene has CDR1 SQVTM and CDR2 ANQGSEA. This chain's CDR3 is CSVGTGGNYGYTF. CDR3 nucleotide sequence: TGCAGCGTTGGGACAGGGGGAAACTATGGCTACACCTTC.

This rearrangement joins TRBV11-2 to TRBJ2-2; TRBD2 agrees at 10 bases. Germline CDR1 is SGHAT and CDR2 is FQNNGV. V lost 5 bases to trimming and J lost 5 bases; unmatched junction nucleotides: 8. The CDR3 spans 16 residues. The CDR3 coding sequence is TGTGCCAGCAGCGCCTCAGGACTAGCGGTAACCGGGGAGCTGTTTTTT. Amino acid sequence: CASSASGLAVTGELFF.